This T cell receptor (beta chain) is drawn from a study of T cells after yellow fever vaccination (dated by TCRdb to about 2019). General notes on the study: The SMART-Seq v4 Ultra Low Input RNA kit was used to prepare libraries from fractions with low cell numbers. Two healthy male donors, one aged 18 to 30 and one aged 30 to 40 years, made up the cohort. Bulk TCR alpha and beta repertoires were sequenced longitudinally to track T-cell clones before and after primary and booster YFV17D yellow fever vaccination. Bulk PBMC replicates and cell subsets were isolated from blood drawn at multiple timepoints before and after both primary and secondary immunization. What the study reported, not specific to this receptor: A small share of clonotypes occurred in both CD4 and CD8 compartments, likely arising from convergent recombination. The secondary T-cell response was found to be weaker but faster than the primary response, with a peak reached on day 5 rather than on day 15. After the booster, most clones that had expanded after primary vaccination were detected again (nearly 97% of CD4 and 88% of CD8), suggesting broad maintenance of memory. Computational filtering was required because FACS-sorted repertoires could contain abundant contaminating clonotypes from the bulk population. The study included only two donors, which limits how far the findings can be generalized.

This clonotype has a count of ten or more. The specificity of this receptor is unknown. Germline is not matched at one junction end, which may reflect a read error. TCR cDNA was made using 5'RACE template switching, a step that added a universal primer site and unique molecular identifiers. cDNA synthesis was primed from both the TCR alpha and TCR beta constant segments. Library amplification involved two PCR steps, and the second step added sample barcodes and sequencing adapters. Sequencing of the libraries was done on either Illumina HiSeq 2500 (2x100 bp) or NovaSeq (2x150 bp). The authors processed their data as follows. MIGEC was used to demultiplex reads and collapse the reads into UMI consensus sequences, and MiXCR was used for V(D)J alignment. Using edgeR on replicate PBMC samples, clonotypes were called vaccine-responding if FDR was below 0.01 and the log2 fold change was above 5 up to day 15. Bulk clonotypes were assigned CD4 or CD8 identity according to which sequenced CD4 or CD8 repertoire held them at higher abundance. The raw public reads went through TCRdb reprocessing: fastp at Q25, MiXCR clone calling, in-frame beta chains kept. Under each unique CDR3 protein, matching rows form one entry showing the most common genes and DNA. V and J calls and clone size were set by TCRdb, not the authors. Here the sample has about 120,000 distinct CDR3 sequences; approximately 7.1% occur a single time. The ten top clones hold roughly 2.8% of the sample.

Taken from cysteine to phenylalanine, the CDR3 has 12 residues. Only CDR3 DNA remains: 36 bases, in frame from the first base. The germline V gene encodes CDR1 DFQATT and CDR2 SNEGSKA (reference sequence). Read against the paper, the sample's treatment or condition label means: live attenuated yellow fever vaccine strain. A standard Ficoll-Paque protocol was used to isolate PBMCs from peripheral blood. Dynabeads CD4 and CD8 positive selection kits were used to isolate CD4 and CD8 T-cell fractions. RNA was extracted with TriZol from bulk PBMCs, CD4 and CD8 fractions, and dextramer-positive and dextramer-negative fractions.

The V and J segments used are TRBV20-1 and TRBJ2-1; the D segment could be TRBD1, given 6 matching bases. Material: CD4+ T cells sorted from PBMCs, obtained roughly seven weeks after the first yellow fever vaccination. The TCR originated in a man aged 18 to 30 who received the YFV17D yellow fever vaccine. The CDR3 is CRAIRGFDEQFF. The sequenced DNA is TGCAGGGCTATCAGGGGTTTTGATGAGCAGTTCTTC.